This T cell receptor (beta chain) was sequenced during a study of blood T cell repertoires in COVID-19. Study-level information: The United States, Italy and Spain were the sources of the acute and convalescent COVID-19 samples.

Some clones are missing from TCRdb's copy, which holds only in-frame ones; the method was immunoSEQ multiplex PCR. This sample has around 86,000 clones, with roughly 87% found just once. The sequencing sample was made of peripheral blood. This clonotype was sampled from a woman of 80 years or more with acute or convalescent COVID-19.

CDR3 coding DNA: TGCGCCAGCAGGGATGGGCGACCGCGACAAGAGACCCAGTACTTC. Translating it yields CASRDGRPRQETQYF. This chain joins TRBV5-1 and TRBJ2-5; D call uncertain. Trimming shortened V by 5 bases and J by 2 bases, and 16 bases separated the two germline ends. CDR3 length: 15 residues. CDR1 is SGHRS, CDR2 YFSETQ, per germline.